The T cell receptor (beta chain) under discussion was sequenced for a study of immune characterization of retroperitoneal liposarcoma. The CDR3 spans 16 residues. V trimming: 5 bases; J trimming: 1 base; junction bases outside the gene matches: 4. Germline lookup yields CDR1 MRHNA and CDR2 SNTAGT. TCRdb re-called the PCR reads through MiXCR, storing one row per CDR3 protein. In the table there are around 11,000 distinct CDR3 sequences, over 35% of which are singletons. Sequenced material: tumor tissue. The TCR comes from a male donor with retroperitoneal liposarcoma. V and J are TRBV6-4 and TRBJ2-6; 8 nucleotides align to TRBD1. In nucleotides, the CDR3 is TGTGCCAGCAGTCTTACAGGGGGGTCTGGGGCCAACGTCCTGACTTTC. Its protein product is CASSLTGGSGANVLTF.